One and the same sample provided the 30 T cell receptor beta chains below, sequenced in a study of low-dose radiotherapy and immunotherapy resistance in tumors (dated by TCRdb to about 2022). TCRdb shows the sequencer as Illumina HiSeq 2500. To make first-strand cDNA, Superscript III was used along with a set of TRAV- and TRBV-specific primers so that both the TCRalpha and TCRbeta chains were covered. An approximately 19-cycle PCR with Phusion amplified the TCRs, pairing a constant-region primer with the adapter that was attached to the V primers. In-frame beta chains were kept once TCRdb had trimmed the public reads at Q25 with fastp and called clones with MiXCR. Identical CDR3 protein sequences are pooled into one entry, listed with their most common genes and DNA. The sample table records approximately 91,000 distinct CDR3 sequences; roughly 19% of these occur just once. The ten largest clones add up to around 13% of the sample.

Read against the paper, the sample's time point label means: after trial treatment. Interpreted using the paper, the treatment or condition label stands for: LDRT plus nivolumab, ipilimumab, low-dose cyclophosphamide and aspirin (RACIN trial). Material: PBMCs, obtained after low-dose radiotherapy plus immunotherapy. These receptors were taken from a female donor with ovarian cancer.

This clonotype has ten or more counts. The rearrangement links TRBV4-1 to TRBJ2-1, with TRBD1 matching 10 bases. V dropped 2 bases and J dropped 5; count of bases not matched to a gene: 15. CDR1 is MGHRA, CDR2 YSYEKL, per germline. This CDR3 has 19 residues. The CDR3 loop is CASSQTRASGTGADNEQFF. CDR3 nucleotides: TGCGCCAGCAGCCAAACCCGCGCCTCCGGGACAGGGGCAGACAATGAGCAGTTCTTC.

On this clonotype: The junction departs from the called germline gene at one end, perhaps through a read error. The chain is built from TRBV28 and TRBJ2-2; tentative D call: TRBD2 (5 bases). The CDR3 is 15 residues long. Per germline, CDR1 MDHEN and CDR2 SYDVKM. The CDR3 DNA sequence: TGCGCCAGCAGTTTATTTTCCGGGATCACCGGGGAGCTGTTTTTT. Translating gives CASSLFSGITGELFF. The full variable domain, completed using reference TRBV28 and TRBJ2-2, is DVKVTQSSRYLVKRTGEKVFLECVQDMDHENMFWYRQDPGLGLRLIYFSYDVKMKEKGDIPEGYSVSREKKERFSLILESASTNQTSMYLCASSLFSGITGELFFGEGSRLTVL.

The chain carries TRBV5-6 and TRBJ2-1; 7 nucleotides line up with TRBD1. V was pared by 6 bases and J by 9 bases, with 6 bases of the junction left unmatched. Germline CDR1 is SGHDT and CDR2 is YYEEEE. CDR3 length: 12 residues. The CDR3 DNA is TGTGCCAGCACGGACAGGTCCGGTGAGCAGTTCTTC. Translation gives CASTDRSGEQFF.

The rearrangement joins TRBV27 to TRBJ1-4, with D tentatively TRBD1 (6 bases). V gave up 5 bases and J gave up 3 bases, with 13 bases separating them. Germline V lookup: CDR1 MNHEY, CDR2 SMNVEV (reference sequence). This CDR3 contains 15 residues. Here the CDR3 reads CASSTLDSPNEKLFF. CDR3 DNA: TGTGCCAGCAGTACGTTGGACAGCCCTAATGAAAAACTGTTTTTT.

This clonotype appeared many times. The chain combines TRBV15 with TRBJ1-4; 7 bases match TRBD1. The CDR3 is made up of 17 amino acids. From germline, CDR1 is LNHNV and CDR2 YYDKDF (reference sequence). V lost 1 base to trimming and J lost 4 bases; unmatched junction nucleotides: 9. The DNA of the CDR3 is TGTGCCACCAGCAGAGGATTTGCAGGGGGGTTTAATGAAAAACTGTTTTTT. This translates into CATSRGFAGGFNEKLFF.

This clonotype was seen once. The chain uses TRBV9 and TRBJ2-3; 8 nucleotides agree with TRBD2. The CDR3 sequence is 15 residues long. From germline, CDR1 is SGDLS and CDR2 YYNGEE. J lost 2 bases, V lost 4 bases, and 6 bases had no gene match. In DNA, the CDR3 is TGTGCCAGCAGCCCATTAGCGGGGAACACAGATACGCAGTATTTT. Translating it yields CASSPLAGNTDTQYF.

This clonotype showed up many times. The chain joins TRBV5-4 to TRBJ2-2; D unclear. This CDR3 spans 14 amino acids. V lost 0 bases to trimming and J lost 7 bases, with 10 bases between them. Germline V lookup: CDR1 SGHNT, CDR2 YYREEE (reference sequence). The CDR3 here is CASSLDVGLGELFF. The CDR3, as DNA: TGTGCCAGCAGCTTGGATGTAGGCCTCGGGGAGCTGTTTTTT.

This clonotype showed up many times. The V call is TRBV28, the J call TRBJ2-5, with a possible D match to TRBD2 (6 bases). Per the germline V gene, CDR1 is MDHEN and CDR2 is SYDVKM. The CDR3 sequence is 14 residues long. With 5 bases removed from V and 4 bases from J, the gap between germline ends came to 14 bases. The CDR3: CASSADAGRETQYF. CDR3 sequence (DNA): TGTGCCAGCAGTGCCGATGCGGGGCGAGAGACCCAGTACTTC. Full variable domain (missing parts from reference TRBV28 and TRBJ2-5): DVKVTQSSRYLVKRTGEKVFLECVQDMDHENMFWYRQDPGLGLRLIYFSYDVKMKEKGDIPEGYSVSREKKERFSLILESASTNQTSMYLCASSADAGRETQYFGPGTRLLVL.

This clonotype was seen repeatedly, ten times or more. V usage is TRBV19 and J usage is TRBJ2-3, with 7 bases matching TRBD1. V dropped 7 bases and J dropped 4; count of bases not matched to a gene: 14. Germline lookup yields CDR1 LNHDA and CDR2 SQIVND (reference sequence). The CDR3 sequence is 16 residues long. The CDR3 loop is CASTNRGRGNPDTQYF. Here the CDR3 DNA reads TGTGCCAGTACCAATCGGGGCAGGGGGAACCCAGATACGCAGTATTTT.

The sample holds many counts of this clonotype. The CDR3 reads CAVQDRLANYGYTF. The CDR3 nucleotides are TGTGCCGTCCAAGACAGGCTTGCTAACTATGGCTACACCTTC. The chain combines TRBV10-3 with TRBJ1-2, with D possibly matching TRBD1 (6 bases). V lost 11 bases and J lost 0, with 16 bases in between. This CDR3 contains 14 residues. The germline CDR1 and CDR2 sequences are ENHRY and SYGVKD.

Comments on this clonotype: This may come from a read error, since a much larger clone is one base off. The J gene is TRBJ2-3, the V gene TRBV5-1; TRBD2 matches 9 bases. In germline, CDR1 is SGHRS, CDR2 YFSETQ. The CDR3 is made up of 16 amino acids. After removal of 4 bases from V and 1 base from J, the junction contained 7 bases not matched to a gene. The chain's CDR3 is CASSTKVAGGTDTQYF. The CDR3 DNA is TGCGCCAGCAGCACCAAAGTAGCGGGGGGCACAGATACGCAGTATTTT.

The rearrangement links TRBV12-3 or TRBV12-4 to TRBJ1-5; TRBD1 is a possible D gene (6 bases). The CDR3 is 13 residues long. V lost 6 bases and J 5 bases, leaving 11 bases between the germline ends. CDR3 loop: CASSRTEDQPQHF. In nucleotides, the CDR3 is TGTGCCAGCAGCCGGACAGAAGATCAGCCCCAGCATTTT.

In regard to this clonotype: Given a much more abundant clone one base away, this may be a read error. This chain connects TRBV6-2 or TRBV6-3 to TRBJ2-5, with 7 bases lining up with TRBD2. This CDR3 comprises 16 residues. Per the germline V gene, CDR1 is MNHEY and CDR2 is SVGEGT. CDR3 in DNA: TGTGCCAGCAGTTACTCAGGGCGGGGGTACCAAGAGATCCAGTACTTC. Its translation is CASSYSGRGYQEIQYF.

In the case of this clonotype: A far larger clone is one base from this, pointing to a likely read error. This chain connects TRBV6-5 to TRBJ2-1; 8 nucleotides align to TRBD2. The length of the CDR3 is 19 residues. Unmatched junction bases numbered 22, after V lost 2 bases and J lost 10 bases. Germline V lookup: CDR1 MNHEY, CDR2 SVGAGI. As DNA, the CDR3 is TGTGCCAGCAGTTACAGGGGGAACGTTAAAGCGGGAGTCTCCTACGAGCAGTTCTTC. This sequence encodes CASSYRGNVKAGVSYEQFF.

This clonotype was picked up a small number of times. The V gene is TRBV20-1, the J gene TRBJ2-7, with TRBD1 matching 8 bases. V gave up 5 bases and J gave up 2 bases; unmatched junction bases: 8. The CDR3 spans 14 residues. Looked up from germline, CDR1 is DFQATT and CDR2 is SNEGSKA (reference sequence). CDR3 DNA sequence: TGCAGTGCTGGACAGACAGGGGAAGCCTACGAGCAGTACTTC. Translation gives CSAGQTGEAYEQYF.

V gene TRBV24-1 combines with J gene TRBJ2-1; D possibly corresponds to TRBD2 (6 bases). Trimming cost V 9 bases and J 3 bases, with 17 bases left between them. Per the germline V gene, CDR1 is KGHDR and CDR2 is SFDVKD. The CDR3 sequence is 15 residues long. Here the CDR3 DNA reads TGTGCCACCGGCTCGTGGACTACCGACTACAATGAGCAGTTCTTC. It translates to CATGSWTTDYNEQFF.

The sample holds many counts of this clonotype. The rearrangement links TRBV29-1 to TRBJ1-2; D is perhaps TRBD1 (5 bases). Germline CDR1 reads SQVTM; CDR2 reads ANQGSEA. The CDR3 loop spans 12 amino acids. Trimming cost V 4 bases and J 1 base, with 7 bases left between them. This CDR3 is CSVADSNYGYTF. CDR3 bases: TGCAGCGTTGCCGACAGTAACTATGGCTACACCTTC.

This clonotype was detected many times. CDR3 sequence (DNA): TGTGGTAGCGGGAGAAGGTCGGAGACCCAGTACTTC. Its translation: CGSGRRSETQYF. The rearrangement joins TRBV6-1 to TRBJ2-5, with 9 bases fitting TRBD2. The CDR3 contains 12 residues. Germline V CDR1 and CDR2: MNHNS, SASEGT.

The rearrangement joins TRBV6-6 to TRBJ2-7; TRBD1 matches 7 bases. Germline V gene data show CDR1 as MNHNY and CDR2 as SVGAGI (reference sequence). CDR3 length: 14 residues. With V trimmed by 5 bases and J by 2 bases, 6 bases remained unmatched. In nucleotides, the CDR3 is TGTGCCAGCAGTGGACAGGATGGTGCCTACGAGCAGTACTTC. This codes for CASSGQDGAYEQYF.

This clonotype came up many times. CDR3 nucleotides: TGTGCCAGAGTAAGGGGTGTCTCTGGGGCCAACGTCCTGACTTTC. Its translation: CARVRGVSGANVLTF. The V gene is TRBV27, the J gene TRBJ2-6, with D possibly being TRBD1 (5 bases). Deletions cut 9 bases from V and 0 bases from J, with 12 bases between. Germline V gene data show CDR1 as MNHEY and CDR2 as SMNVEV (reference sequence). The CDR3 contains 15 residues.

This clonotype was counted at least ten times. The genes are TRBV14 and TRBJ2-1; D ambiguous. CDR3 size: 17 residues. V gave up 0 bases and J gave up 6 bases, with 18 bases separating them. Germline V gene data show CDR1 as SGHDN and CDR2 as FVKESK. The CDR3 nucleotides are TGTGCCAGCAGCCAAGATTTTCGAGTCCGCCGGATCAATGAGCAGTTCTTC. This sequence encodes CASSQDFRVRRINEQFF.

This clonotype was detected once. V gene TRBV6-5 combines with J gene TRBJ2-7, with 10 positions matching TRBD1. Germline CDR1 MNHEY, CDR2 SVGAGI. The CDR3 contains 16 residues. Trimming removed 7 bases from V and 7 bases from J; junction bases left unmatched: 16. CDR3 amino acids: CASIGTLGQGIREQYF. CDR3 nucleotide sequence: TGTGCCAGCATCGGTACTCTGGGACAGGGGATAAGGGAGCAGTACTTC.

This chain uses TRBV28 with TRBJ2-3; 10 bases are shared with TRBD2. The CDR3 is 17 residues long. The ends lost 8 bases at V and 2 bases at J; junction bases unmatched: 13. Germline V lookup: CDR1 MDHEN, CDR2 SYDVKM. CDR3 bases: TGTGCCAGCCCCCCAGCGGGCAGCGGGGGGGACACAGATACGCAGTATTTT. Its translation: CASPPAGSGGDTDTQYF.

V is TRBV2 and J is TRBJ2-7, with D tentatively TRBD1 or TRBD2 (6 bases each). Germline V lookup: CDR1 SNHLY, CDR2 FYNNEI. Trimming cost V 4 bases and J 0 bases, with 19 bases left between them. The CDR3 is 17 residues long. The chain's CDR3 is CASSVPYRGPHSYEQYF. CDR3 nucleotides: TGTGCCAGCAGTGTCCCCTATCGGGGGCCTCACTCCTACGAGCAGTACTTC.

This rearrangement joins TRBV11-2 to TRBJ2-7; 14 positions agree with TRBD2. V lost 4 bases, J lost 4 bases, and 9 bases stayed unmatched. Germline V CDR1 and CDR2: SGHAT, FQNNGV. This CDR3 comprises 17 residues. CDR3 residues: CASSSSTSGRVHYEQYF. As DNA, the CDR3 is TGTGCCAGCAGCTCATCGACTAGCGGGAGGGTTCATTACGAGCAGTACTTC.

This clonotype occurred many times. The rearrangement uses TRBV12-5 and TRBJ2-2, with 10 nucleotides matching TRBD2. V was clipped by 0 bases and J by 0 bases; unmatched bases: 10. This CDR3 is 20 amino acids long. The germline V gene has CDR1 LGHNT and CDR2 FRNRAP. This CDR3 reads CASGLVHMTSGLTNTGELFF. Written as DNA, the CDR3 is TGTGCTAGTGGTTTGGTACACATGACTAGCGGGTTAACGAACACCGGGGAGCTGTTTTTT.

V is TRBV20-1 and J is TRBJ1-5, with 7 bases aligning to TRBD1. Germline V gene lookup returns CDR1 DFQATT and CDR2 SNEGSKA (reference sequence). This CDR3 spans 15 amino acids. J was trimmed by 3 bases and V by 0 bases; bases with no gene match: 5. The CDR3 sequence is CSARDVRGTNQPQHF. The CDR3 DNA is TGCAGTGCTAGAGATGTCAGGGGGACCAATCAGCCCCAGCATTTT.

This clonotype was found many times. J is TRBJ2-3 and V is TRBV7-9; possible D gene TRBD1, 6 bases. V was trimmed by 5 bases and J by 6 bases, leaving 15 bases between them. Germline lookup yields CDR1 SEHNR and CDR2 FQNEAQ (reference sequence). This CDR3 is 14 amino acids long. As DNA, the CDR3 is TGTGCCAGCAGCCCGGAAGGGGGAAGGGATACGCAGTATTTT. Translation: CASSPEGGRDTQYF.

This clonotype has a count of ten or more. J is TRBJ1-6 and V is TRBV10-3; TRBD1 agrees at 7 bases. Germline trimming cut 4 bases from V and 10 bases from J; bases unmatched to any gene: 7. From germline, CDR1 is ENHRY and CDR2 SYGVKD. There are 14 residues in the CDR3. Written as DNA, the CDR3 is TGTGCCATCAGTGCCCGGGACAGAGGATCACCCCTCCACTTT. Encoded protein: CAISARDRGSPLHF.

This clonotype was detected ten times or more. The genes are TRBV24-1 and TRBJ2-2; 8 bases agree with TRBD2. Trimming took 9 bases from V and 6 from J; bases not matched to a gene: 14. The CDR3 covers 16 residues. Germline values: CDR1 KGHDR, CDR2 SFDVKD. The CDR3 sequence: CATSRPGLGGPGELFF. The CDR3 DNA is TGTGCCACCTCACGTCCGGGACTAGGAGGTCCCGGGGAGCTGTTTTTT.